This passage covers 6 T cell receptor beta chains from one sample sequenced in a study of PD-L1 blockade in urothelial cancer. As for time point: peripheral blood 6 weeks after treatment start. Profiling relied on immunoSEQ multiplex PCR, and the TCRdb table lists in-frame clones only, not all of them. The table records more than 95,000 clones, roughly 91% of them present only once. Sequences were derived from PBMCs, sampled around atezolizumab (anti-PD-L1) treatment. Source of these receptors: a man aged 60 to 69 with urothelial cancer.

V usage is TRBV5-4 and J usage is TRBJ2-7; the D gene is possibly TRBD1 (7 bases). The V gene lost 4 bases and the J gene lost 2 bases, with 16 bases spanning the gap. Germline V CDR1 and CDR2: SGHNT, YYREEE (reference sequence). This CDR3 has 15 residues. The DNA of the CDR3 is TGTGCCAGCAGCGGGGCGGGACAGAGGGCCTACGAGCAGTACTTC. This sequence encodes CASSGAGQRAYEQYF.

The chain employs TRBV5-6 and TRBJ2-1; 12 bases are shared with TRBD2. Germline V CDR1 and CDR2: SGHDT, YYEEEE. The CDR3 loop spans 16 amino acids. Trimming removed 5 bases from V and 8 bases from J; junction bases left unmatched: 11. CDR3 sequence (DNA): TGTGCCAGCAGACCTAGCGGGGGGGCCCCCTCGGATGAGCAGTTCTTC. It codes for CASRPSGGAPSDEQFF.

This chain uses TRBV19 with TRBJ2-2, with D unresolved. This CDR3 is built from 15 residues. Germline V gene sequence: CDR1 LNHDA, CDR2 SQIVND (reference sequence). Deletions cut 7 bases from V and 6 bases from J, with 18 bases between. As DNA, the CDR3 is TGTGCCAGTAATCCTCGCACTCCTGGGCCCGGGGAGCTGTTTTTT. Translation gives CASNPRTPGPGELFF.

The genes are TRBV28 and TRBJ1-2; 8 positions agree with TRBD1. The V and J ends lost 4 bases and 5 bases, in that order; junction bases with no gene match: 12. This CDR3 is 16 amino acids long. The V gene's germline CDR1 is MDHEN and CDR2 SYDVKM. The CDR3, as DNA: TGTGCCAGCAGTTCCCTATTACAGGGGGTGCGGTATGGCTACACCTTC. This encodes CASSSLLQGVRYGYTF.

The V gene is TRBV28, the J gene TRBJ2-1, with TRBD1 as a possible D gene (6 bases). V lost 2 bases and J 2 bases, leaving 10 bases between the germline ends. Per germline, CDR1 MDHEN and CDR2 SYDVKM. This CDR3 spans 15 amino acids. The CDR3 loop reads CASSLVGAPYNEQFF. DNA of the CDR3: TGTGCCAGCAGTTTAGTGGGGGCCCCCTACAATGAGCAGTTCTTC.

The chain couples TRBV4-2 to TRBJ1-4; TRBD1 might be the D (5 bases). The V gene's germline CDR1 is LGHNA and CDR2 YNFKEQ. The CDR3 totals 17 residues. Trimming cost V 0 bases and J 8 bases, with 19 bases left between them. In DNA, the CDR3 is TGTGCCAGCAGCCAAGATGGCGACAGCCCGATGCGGGAAAAACTGTTTTTT. The encoded protein is CASSQDGDSPMREKLFF.